This T cell receptor (beta chain) was captured in a study of molecular identifiers for immune sequencing clone quantification. Regarding the study as a whole: In CMV-specific effectors, clones above 20 copies held over 99% of molecules; naive, under 1%. Underestimation of highly expanded clone sizes could arise where identical TCR molecules share a barcode. Detectable among more than 800,000 naive cells, according to reports, was Jurkat TCR RNA spiked in from one cell.

This clonotype was counted only a few times. Antigen: not known. CDR3 length equals 16 residues. Per germline, CDR1 SGHTA and CDR2 FQGNSA. V lost 2 bases to trimming and J lost 5 bases, with 18 bases between them. TCRdb re-analysed the PCR reads in MiXCR, keeping a single row per CDR3 protein. The data show roughly 50,000 distinct CDR3 sequences, 35% to 40% seen once. The chain carries TRBV7-2 and TRBJ2-5; a weak D match, TRBD1 (5 bases). Sequenced input: naive CD8+ T cells from blood, with Jurkat cell RNA spiked in. The subset is: FACS-sorted CD8+CD4-CCR7+CD45RA+ naive T cells. This TCR was sampled from a human donor in good health. Some libraries in this study had Jurkat cell RNA spiked in. The CDR3 DNA is TGTGCCAGCAGCTTAAGCGCGTTCCCTAGGGGTGAGACCCAGTACTTC. It yields the protein CASSLSAFPRGETQYF.